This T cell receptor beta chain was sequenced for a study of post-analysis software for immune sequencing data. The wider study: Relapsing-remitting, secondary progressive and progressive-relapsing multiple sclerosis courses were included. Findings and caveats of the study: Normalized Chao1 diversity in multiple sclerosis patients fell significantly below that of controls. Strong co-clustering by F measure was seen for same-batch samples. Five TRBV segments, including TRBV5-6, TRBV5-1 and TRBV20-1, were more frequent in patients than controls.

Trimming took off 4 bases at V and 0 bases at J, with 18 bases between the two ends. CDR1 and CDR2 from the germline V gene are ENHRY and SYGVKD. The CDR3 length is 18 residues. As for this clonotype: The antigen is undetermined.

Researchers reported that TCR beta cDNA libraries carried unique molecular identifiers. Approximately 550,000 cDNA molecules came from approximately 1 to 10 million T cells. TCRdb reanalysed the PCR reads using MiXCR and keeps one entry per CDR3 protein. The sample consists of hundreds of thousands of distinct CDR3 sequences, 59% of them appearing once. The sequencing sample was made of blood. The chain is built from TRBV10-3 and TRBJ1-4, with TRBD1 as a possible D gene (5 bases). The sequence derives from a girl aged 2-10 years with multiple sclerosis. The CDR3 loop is CAISASAGTEPTNEKLFF. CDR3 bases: TGTGCCATCAGTGCCTCCGCCGGGACGGAACCAACTAATGAAAAACTGTTTTTT.